The present T cell receptor (beta chain) was sequenced within a study of shared clonotypes between healthy human individuals (dated by TCRdb to the early 2020s). In terms of the full investigation: The cohort comprised a couple of women and three men aged 18 to 49 years. Per donor, three plates each were used for CD4 naive and CD4 memory, two for CD8 naive, and one for CD8 memory. To estimate repertoire size and how much clonotype sharing occurs between individuals, the study deeply sequenced the blood TCR repertoires of several healthy adults. Libraries were prepared and TCR repertoires were sequenced by different laboratories using diverse techniques, in order to increase sequencing depth and limit assay-specific biases. Between about 0.8 and 9 billion PBMCs per donor were obtained by leukapheresis.

Comment on this clone: No antigen is known for it. The record has no base qualities; no much larger clone is one base away.

The germline V gene gives CDR1 as MDHEN and CDR2 as SYDVKM. Trimming takes 5 bases off V and 6 bases off J; junction bases not matched to a gene: 4. The CDR3 measures 15 amino acids from cysteine to phenylalanine. The retained sequence is limited to the CDR3, 45 bases, with the frame set at the first base. Healthy HIV-negative adults with no recently reported acute infections or vaccinations were included as donors. Every donor was a Caucasian adult living in Nashville, Tennessee, USA. CD4+ T cells were enriched through magnetic negative selection, after which naive cells were positively selected on CD45RA and the remaining negative fraction served as the memory subset. Blood was collected by leukapheresis, and PBMCs were isolated by Ficoll-Histopaque density gradient centrifugation and then cryopreserved in liquid nitrogen vapor phase. Analytical flow cytometry was used to check the purity and quantity of each magnetically sorted T cell population. From each sorted fraction, genomic DNA was isolated and quantified by UV absorbance on a Nanodrop 2000c.

Broader findings and caveats from the paper: Clonotypes shared by all four sorted-subset donors showed higher generation probabilities than non-shared clonotypes. Across a few donors, approximately 5% of naive CD4, 3% to 3.5% of naive CD8, under 2.5% of memory CD4, and 0.4% of memory CD8 clonotypes were shared. Even with the large sequencing depth, rarefaction of the sorted-subset datasets indicated that sequencing was incomplete. Pairwise subsampling indicated that sequencing depth was expected to affect the degree of clonotype sharing among donors. Larger estimated clonotype richness was generally found for naive subsets than for memory subsets. Because the study included only a small number of donors, the genetic and exposure-history diversity represented was limited. Only blood was sampled, and tissue TCR repertoires likely differ from those in blood.

Using the deep immunoSEQ assay, multiplex PCR amplified TCR CDR3 regions from genomic DNA. Genomic DNA extracted from each cell subset was distributed evenly over all wells of several immunoSEQ 96-well plates, and each plate served as one replicate. Each replicate PCR for sorted subsets received 150 to 250 ng genomic DNA, equal to about 29,000 T cell genomes. Purified libraries were measured with a Qubit 3.0 fluorometer, size-checked on a Bioanalyzer 2100, and measured again with the KAPA Library Quantification kit. Every immunoSEQ 96-well plate was sequenced on a dedicated single-read 150-cycle Illumina NextSeq 550 flow cell. Regarding the original processing steps: The immunoSEQ output contained only junctional sequences without quality scores, so filtering could not match that applied to full-length reads. Sequences were annotated with PyIR, a Python wrapper for IgBLAST v1.9, and V/J genes and CDR3 were assigned using IMGT germline references. Any read was removed if the V/J assignment was weak (E-value above 1e-6), the CDR3 was missing, or the read contained stop codons, out-of-frame junctions, or ambiguous translated residues. A V3J clonotype was defined by an identical inferred V gene, J gene, and CDR3 amino acid sequence. Percentage overlap between repertoires was calculated by dividing the number of shared unique clonotypes by the size of the smaller repertoire. Three approaches were used to assess repertoire richness: RTK rarefaction, the Chao1 estimator, and Recon v2.1 estimates of unobserved clonotypes. OLGA was used to compute generation probabilities for all TCRbeta clonotypes that the gDNA method yielded from a few donors. The clones in this table, taken by TCRdb from immuneACCESS, are in-frame only. Not every clone is retained; where verified, under half of the shortfall comes from an unresolved V gene, and the cause of the rest is unknown. V and J calls plus clone size are reproduced from that table; the DNA served to infer D and trimming. The sample table contains 600,000 to 750,000 clones; only one count was recorded for 55% to 80% of them. The top ten hold under 2% of the sample.

The sequencing sample was made of memory CD4+ T cells sorted from blood. Interpreted using the paper, the cell subset or site label stands for: CD45RA-negative fraction. In this chain, TRBV28 is recombined with TRBJ2-6; 10 middle bases align to TRBD1. This TCR derives from a woman in her thirties in good health. The sequenced DNA is TGTGCCAGCAGTCAGACAGGGGGCACGGCCAACGTCCTGACTTTC. Its amino acids are CASSQTGGTANVLTF.